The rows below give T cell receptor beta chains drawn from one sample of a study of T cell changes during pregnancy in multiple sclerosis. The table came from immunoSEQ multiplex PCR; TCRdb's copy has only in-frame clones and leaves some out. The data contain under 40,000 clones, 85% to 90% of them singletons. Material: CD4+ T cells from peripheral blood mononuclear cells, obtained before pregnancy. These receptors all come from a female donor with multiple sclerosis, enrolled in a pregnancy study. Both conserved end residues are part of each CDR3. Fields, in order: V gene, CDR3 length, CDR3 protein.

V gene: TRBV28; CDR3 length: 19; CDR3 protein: CASSLPRDRGHYSNQPQHF
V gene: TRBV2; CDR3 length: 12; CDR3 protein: CASRGLSNEQFF
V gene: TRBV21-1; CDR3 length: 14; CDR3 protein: CASSKSGPNYGYTF
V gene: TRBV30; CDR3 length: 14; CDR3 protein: CAWTRTASGNTIYF
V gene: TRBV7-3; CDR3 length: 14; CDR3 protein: CASSATGLYSPLHF
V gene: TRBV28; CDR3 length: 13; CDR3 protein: CASSLVEPYEQYF
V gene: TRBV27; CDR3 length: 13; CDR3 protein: CASSHRGSTEAFF
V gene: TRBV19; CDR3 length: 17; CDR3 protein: CASSMALMGGVRTEAFF
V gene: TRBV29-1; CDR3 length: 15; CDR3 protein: CSAGTGYATNEKLFF
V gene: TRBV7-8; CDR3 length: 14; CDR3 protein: CASRSQAGRDEQYF
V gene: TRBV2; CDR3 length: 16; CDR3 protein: CASSDGGWADTGELFF
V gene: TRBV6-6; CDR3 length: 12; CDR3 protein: CASMNPQEEQYF
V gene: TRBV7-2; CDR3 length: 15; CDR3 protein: CASSLSPSGVYEQYF
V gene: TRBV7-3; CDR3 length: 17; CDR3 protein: CASSSLGGRSSYNEQFF
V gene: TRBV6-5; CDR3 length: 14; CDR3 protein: CASSAWGGNTEAFF
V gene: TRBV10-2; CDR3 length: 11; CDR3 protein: CASGVQGELTF
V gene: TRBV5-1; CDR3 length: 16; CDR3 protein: CASYNSGGAGGDTQYF
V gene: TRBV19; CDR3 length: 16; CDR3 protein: CASSMQSGGMYNEQFF
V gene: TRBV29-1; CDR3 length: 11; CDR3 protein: CSVRVDYEQYF
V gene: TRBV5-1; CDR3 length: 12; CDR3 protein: CASSFADREAFF
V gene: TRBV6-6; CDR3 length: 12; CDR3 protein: CASRTANSPLHF
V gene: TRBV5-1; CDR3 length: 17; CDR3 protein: CASSLGGQWGMNTEAFF
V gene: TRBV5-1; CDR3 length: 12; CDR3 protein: CASSLTRIEQFF